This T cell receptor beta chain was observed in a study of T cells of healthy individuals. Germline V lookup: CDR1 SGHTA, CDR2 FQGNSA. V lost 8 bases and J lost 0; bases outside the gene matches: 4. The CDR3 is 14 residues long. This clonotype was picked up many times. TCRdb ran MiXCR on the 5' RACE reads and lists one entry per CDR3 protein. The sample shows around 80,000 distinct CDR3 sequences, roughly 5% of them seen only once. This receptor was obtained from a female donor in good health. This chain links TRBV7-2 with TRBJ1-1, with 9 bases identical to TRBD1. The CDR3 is CASSGTGMNTEAFF. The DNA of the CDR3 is TGTGCCAGCTCCGGGACAGGGATGAACACTGAAGCTTTCTTT.